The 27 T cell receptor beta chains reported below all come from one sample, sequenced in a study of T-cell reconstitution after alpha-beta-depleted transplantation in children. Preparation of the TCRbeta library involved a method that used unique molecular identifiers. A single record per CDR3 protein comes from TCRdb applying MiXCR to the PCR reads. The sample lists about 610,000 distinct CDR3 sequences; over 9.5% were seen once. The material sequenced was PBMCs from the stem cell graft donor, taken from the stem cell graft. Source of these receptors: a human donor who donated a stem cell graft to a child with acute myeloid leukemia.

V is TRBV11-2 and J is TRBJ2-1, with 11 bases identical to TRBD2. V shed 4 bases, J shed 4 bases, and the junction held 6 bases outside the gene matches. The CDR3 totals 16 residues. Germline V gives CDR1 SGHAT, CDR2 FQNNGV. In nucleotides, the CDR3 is TGTGCCAGCAGCTCGTTAGCGGGAGGGGCATACAATGAGCAGTTCTTC. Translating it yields CASSSLAGGAYNEQFF. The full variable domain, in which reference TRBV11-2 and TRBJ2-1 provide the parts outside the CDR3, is EAGVAQSPRYKIIEKRQSVAFWCNPISGHATLYWYQQILGQGPKLLIQFQNNGVVDDSQLPKDRFSAERLKGVDSTLKIQPAKLEDSAVYLCASSSLAGGAYNEQFFGPGTRLTVL.

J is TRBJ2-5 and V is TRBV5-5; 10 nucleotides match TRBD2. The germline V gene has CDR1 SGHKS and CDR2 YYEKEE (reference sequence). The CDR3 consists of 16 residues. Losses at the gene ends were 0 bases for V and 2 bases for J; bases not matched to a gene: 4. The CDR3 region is CASSLALTSGQETQYF. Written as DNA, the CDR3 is TGTGCCAGCAGCTTGGCCCTGACTAGCGGGCAAGAGACCCAGTACTTC.

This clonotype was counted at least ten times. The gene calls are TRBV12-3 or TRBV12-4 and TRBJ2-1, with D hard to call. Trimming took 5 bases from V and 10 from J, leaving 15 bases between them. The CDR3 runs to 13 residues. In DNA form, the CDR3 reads TGTGCCAGCAGTCTATTAGAGGCGCAGGAGCAGTTCTTC. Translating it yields CASSLLEAQEQFF.

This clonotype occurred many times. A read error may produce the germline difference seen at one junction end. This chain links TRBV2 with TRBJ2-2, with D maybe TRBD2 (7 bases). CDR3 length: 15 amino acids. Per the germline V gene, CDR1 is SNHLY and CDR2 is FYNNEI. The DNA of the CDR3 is TGTGCCAGCAGTGAAGCCTCGGGGGGCACCGGGGAGCCGTTTTTT. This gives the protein CASSEASGGTGEPFF.

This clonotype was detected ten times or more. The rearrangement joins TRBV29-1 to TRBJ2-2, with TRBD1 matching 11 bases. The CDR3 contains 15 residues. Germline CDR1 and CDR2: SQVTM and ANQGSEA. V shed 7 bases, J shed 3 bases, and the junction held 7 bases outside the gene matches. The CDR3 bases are TGCAGCGCCGGACAGGGGGCGGTTGACACCGGGGAGCTGTTTTTT. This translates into CSAGQGAVDTGELFF.

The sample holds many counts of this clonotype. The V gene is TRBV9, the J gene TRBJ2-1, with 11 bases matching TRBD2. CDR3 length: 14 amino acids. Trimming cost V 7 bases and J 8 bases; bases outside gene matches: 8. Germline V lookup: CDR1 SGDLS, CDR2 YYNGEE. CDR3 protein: CASGTSGRNDEQFF. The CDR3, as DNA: TGTGCCAGCGGGACTAGCGGCAGGAATGATGAGCAGTTCTTC.

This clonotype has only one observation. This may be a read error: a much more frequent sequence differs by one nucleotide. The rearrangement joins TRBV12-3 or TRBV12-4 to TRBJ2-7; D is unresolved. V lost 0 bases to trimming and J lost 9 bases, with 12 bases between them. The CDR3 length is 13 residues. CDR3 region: CASSLAAASGQYF. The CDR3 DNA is TGTGCCAGCAGTTTAGCGGCGGCCTCTGGGCAGTACTTC.

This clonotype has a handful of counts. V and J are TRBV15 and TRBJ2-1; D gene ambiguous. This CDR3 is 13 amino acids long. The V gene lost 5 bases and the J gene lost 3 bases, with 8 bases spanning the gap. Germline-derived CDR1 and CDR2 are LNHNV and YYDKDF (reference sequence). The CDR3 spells CATSPRNYNEQFF. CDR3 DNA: TGTGCCACCAGCCCCCGGAACTACAATGAGCAGTTCTTC.

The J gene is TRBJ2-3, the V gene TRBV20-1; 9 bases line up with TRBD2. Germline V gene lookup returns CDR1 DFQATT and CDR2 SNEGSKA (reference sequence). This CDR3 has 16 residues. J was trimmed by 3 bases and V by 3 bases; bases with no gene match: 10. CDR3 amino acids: CSASGIAGATTDTQYF. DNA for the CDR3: TGCAGTGCTAGTGGGATAGCGGGGGCCACGACAGATACGCAGTATTTT.

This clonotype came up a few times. The DNA for the CDR3 is TGTGCCAGCAGCCAATTGCTGGTCGGTGAGCAGTTCTTC. It encodes CASSQLLVGEQFF. V and J are TRBV7-9 and TRBJ2-1; D gene ambiguous. The CDR3 extends over 13 amino acids. The V gene's germline CDR1 is SEHNR and CDR2 FQNEAQ (reference sequence). The V gene lost 5 bases and the J gene lost 9 bases, with 14 bases spanning the gap.

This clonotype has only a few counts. The CDR3 is CAISRQGQGSPLHF. CDR3 in DNA: TGTGCCATCAGCAGACAGGGGCAGGGTTCACCCCTCCACTTT. The chain combines TRBV10-3 with TRBJ1-6; 8 bases agree with TRBD1. Trimming cost V 6 bases and J 9 bases; bases outside gene matches: 7. The CDR3 spans 14 residues. Germline CDR1 and CDR2: ENHRY and SYGVKD.

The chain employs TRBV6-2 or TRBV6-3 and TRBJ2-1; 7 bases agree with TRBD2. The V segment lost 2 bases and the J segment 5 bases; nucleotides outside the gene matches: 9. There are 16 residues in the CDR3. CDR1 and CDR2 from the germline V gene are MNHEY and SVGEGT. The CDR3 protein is CASSYRGAGYDNEQFF. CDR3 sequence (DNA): TGTGCCAGCAGTTACAGGGGAGCGGGATACGACAATGAGCAGTTCTTC.

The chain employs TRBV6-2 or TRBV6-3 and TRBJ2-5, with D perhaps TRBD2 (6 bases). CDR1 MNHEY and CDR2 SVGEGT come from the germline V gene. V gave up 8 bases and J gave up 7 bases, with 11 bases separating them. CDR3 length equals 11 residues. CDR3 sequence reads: CASLSGGTQYF. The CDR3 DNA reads TGTGCCAGCCTTTCCGGGGGGACCCAGTACTTC.

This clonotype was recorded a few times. CDR3 sequence: CSARSTGKYEQYF. The CDR3 region has the DNA TGCAGTGCTAGAAGTACGGGAAAGTACGAGCAGTACTTC. This chain connects TRBV20-1 to TRBJ2-7, with D perhaps matching TRBD2 (5 bases). This CDR3 has 13 amino acids. V lost 2 bases, J lost 4 bases, and 12 bases lay in between. The germline CDR1 and CDR2 sequences are DFQATT and SNEGSKA (reference sequence).

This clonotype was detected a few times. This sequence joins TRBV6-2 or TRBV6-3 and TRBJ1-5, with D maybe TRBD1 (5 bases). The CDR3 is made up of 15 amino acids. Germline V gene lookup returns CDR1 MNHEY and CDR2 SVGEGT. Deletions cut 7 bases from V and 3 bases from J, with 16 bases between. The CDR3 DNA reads TGTGCCAGCACCCCCTCTAGAGGGGTCAATCAGCCCCAGCATTTT. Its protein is CASTPSRGVNQPQHF.

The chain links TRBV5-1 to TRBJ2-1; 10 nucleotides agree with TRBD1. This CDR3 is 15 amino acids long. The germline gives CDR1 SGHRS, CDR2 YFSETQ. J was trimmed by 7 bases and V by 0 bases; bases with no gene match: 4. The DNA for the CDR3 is TGCGCCAGCAGCTTGGAGGGGACAGGGGTGAATGAGCAGTTCTTC. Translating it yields CASSLEGTGVNEQFF. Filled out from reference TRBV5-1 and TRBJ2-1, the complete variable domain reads KAGVTQTPRYLIKTRGQQVTLSCSPISGHRSVSWYQQTPGQGLQFLFEYFSETQRNKGNFPGRFSGRQFSNSRSEMNVSTLELGDSALYLCASSLEGTGVNEQFFGPGTRLTVL.

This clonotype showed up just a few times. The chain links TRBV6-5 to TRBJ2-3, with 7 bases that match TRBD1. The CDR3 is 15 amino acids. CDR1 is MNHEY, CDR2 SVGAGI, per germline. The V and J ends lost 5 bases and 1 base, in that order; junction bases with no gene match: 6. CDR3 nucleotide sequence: TGTGCCAGCAGTCCAACCGGGACAGGCACAGATACGCAGTATTTT. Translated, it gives CASSPTGTGTDTQYF.

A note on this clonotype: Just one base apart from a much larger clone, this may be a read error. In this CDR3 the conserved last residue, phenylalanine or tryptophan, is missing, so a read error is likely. CDR3 coding DNA: TGCGCCAGCACCTCACCGGGACAGAGCTACGAGCAGTACTTG. This encodes CASTSPGQSYEQYL. This rearrangement joins TRBV5-1 to TRBJ2-7; 7 bases align to TRBD1. There are 14 residues in the CDR3. V gave up 6 bases and J gave up 3 bases; unmatched junction bases: 9. Germline V gene lookup returns CDR1 SGHRS and CDR2 YFSETQ.

Written as DNA, the CDR3 is TGTGCCAGCAGCCCTTACGGACCCGGCACAGATACGCAGTATTTT. It yields the protein CASSPYGPGTDTQYF. This chain links TRBV7-2 with TRBJ2-3, with D uncertain. Germline values: CDR1 SGHTA, CDR2 FQGNSA. The CDR3 contains 15 residues. Deletions cut 5 bases from V and 1 base from J, with 13 bases between.

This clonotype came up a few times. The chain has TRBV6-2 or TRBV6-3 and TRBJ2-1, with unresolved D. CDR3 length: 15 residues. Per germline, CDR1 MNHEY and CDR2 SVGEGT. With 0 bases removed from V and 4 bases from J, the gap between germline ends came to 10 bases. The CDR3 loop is CASSYSNPQYNEQFF. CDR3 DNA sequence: TGTGCCAGCAGTTACTCGAACCCCCAGTACAATGAGCAGTTCTTC.

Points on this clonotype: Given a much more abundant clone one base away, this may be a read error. CDR3 DNA: TGCAGCGCTAGGCCCCGGGACAGACCGGGGGAGCAGTACTTC. Residues: CSARPRDRPGEQYF. This rearrangement joins TRBV29-1 to TRBJ2-7; 7 bases line up with TRBD1. CDR3 length equals 14 residues. After removal of 7 bases from V and 7 bases from J, the junction contained 16 bases not matched to a gene. CDR1 is SQVTM, CDR2 ANQGSEA, per germline.

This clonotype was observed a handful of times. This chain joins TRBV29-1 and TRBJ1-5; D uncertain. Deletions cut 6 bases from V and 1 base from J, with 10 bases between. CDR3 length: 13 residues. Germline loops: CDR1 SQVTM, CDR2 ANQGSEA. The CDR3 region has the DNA TGCAGCGTAGCGAAGGGCAGCAATCAGCCCCAGCATTTT. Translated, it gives CSVAKGSNQPQHF.

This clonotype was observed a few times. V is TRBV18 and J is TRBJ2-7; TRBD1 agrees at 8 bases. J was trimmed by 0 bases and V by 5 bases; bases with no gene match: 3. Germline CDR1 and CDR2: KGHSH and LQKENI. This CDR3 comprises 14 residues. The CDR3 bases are TGTGCCAGCTCAACGACAGGGGACTCCTACGAGCAGTACTTC. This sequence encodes CASSTTGDSYEQYF. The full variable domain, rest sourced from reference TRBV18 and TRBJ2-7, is NAGVMQNPRHLVRRRGQEARLRCSPMKGHSHVYWYRQLPEEGLKFMVYLQKENIIDESGMPKERFSAEFPKEGPSILRIQQVVRGDSAAYFCASSTTGDSYEQYFGPGTRLTVT.

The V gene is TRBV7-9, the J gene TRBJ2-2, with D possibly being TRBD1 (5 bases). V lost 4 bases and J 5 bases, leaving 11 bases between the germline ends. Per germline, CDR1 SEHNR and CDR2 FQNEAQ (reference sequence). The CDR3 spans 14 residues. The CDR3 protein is CASSSLPGTGELFF. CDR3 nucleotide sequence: TGTGCCAGCAGCTCCCTTCCAGGGACCGGGGAGCTGTTTTTT.

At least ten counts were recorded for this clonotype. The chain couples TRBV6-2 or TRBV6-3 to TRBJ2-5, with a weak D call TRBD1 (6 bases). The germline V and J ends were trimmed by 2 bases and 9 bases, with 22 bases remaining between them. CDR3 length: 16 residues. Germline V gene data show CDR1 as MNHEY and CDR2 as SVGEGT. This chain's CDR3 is CASSYDRSQIRMAQYF. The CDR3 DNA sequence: TGTGCCAGCAGTTACGACAGGAGCCAGATAAGGATGGCCCAGTACTTC.

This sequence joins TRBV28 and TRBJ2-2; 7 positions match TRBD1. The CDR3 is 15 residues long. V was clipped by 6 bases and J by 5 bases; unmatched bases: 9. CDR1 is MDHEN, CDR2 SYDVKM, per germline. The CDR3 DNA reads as TGTGCCAGCAGCCGCGGAGACAGGGCGACCGGGGAGCTGTTTTTT. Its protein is CASSRGDRATGELFF. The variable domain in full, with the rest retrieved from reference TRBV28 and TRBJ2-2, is DVKVTQSSRYLVKRTGEKVFLECVQDMDHENMFWYRQDPGLGLRLIYFSYDVKMKEKGDIPEGYSVSREKKERFSLILESASTNQTSMYLCASSRGDRATGELFFGEGSRLTVL.

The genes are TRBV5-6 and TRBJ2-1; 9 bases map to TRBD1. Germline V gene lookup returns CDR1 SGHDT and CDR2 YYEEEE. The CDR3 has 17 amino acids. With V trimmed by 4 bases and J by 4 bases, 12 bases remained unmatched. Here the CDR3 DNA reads TGTGCCAGCAGCCCCCTCCCCGGACAGGGGAGGTACAATGAGCAGTTCTTC. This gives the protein CASSPLPGQGRYNEQFF.